The 8 T cell receptor beta chains reported below all come from one sample, sequenced in a study of tissue T cells after allogeneic stem cell transplantation. Data came from immunoSEQ multiplex PCR; TCRdb stores just in-frame clones and leaves some out. The table lists 1,000 to 1,200 clones, 46% of them singletons. Time point here: mouse harvest day 14 after allogeneic transplant. Each mouse received 10^7 T-cell-depleted marrow cells plus 10^6 splenic CD5+ T cells by tail vein. Sequenced sample: liver tissue. The receptors were sampled from a female BALB/c mouse given C57BL/6 T cells with graft-versus-host disease after an allogeneic hematopoietic cell transplant.

A few counts support this clone. Genes and germline come from the mouse. The read gets to within 1 residue of the CDR3 end, and the germline J gene fills in the rest. V gene TRBV13-1 combines with J gene TRBJ2-7; possibly TRBD2 for D (6 bases). This CDR3 is built from 13 residues. Trimming left V 4 bases short and J 1 base short, with 9 bases between. Germline V gene data show CDR1 as NSHNY and CDR2 as SYGAGN. The CDR3 DNA, read in part, is TGTGCCAGCAGTTCTGGGGCGTCCTATGAACAGTAC. As protein: CASSSGASYEQY. The full CDR3 reads CASSSGASYEQYF.

In the case of this clone: The gene names here belong to mouse. The read terminates 1 residue ahead of where the CDR3 ends, so the germline J gene completes it. V usage is TRBV13-2 and J usage is TRBJ1-4; 10 bases map to TRBD1. The J segment lost 5 bases and the V segment lost 3 bases, leaving 4 bases of the junction unmatched. The germline CDR1 and CDR2 sequences are NNHNN and SYGAGS (reference sequence). The CDR3 loop spans 15 amino acids. This CDR3 reads CASGGSGQGNERLFF. The CDR3 bases that were read are TGTGCCAGCGGTGGCTCGGGACAGGGGAACGAAAGATTATTT.

This clone has only a few counts. Mouse germline and gene names are used. The sequenced part of the CDR3 DNA is TGTGCTAGCAGTCCTGGGACAGGGAGGAACTCCGACTACACC. Its protein product is CASSPGTGRNSDYT. The full CDR3 is CASSPGTGRNSDYTF. The genes are TRBV29 and TRBJ1-2; 9 nucleotides agree with TRBD1. The observed sequence ends 1 residue before the CDR3 terminus, with the missing tail filled in from the germline J gene. The CDR3 runs to 15 residues. CDR1 MSHET and CDR2 SYDVDS come from the germline V gene. Germline trimming cut 5 bases from V and 2 bases from J; bases unmatched to any gene: 6.

For this clone: Gene names are the mouse ones. The read halts 1 residue ahead of the CDR3 end, with the missing end drawn from the germline J gene. The chain has TRBV24 and TRBJ2-7; tentative D call: TRBD2 (6 bases). Trimming cost V 0 bases and J 2 bases, with 14 bases left between them. The germline V gene encodes CDR1 KGHTA and CDR2 FRNEEI. The CDR3 totals 16 residues. Here the CDR3 reads CASSLYCRGEAYEQYF. Incomplete CDR3 DNA: TGTGCCAGCAGTCTGTATTGCCGGGGGGAGGCCTATGAACAGTAC.

As concerns this clone: Mouse gene names and germline throughout. The read falls 1 residue short of the CDR3 end, and the missing part is taken from the germline J gene. This chain links TRBV29 with TRBJ1-6; unclear D gene. TRBJ1-6 is placed among ORFs of uncertain function. Germline CDR1 is MSHET and CDR2 is SYDVDS. The CDR3 has 12 residues. V shed 4 bases and J shed 7 bases, with 5 bases lying between them. Partial CDR3 DNA: TGTGCTAGCAGTTCTGGGAATTCGCCCCTCTAC. Protein: CASSSGNSPLY. The complete CDR3 reads CASSSGNSPLYF.

The table lists this clone with a count of one. Gene labels here are mouse ones. The read gets to within 1 residue of the CDR3 end, and the germline J gene fills in the rest. The gene calls are TRBV13-3 and TRBJ1-1; tentative D call: TRBD1 (6 bases). This CDR3 spans 14 amino acids. Trimming removed 2 bases from V and 0 bases from J, with 8 bases in between. CDR1 NNHDY and CDR2 SYVADS come from the germline V gene. CDR3 sequence: CASSEGTTNTEVFF. The DNA read from the CDR3 is TGTGCCAGCAGTGAGGGGACAACAAACACAGAAGTCTTC.

By share of the sample, this clone is large. All gene names here are mouse names. The read halts 1 residue ahead of the CDR3 end, with the missing end drawn from the germline J gene. V is TRBV3 and J is TRBJ2-7; TRBD1 agrees at 9 bases. There are 15 residues in the CDR3. In germline, CDR1 is SNHLY, CDR2 FYNGKV (reference sequence). V lost 3 bases and J lost 0; bases outside the gene matches: 3. CDR3 bases read: TGTGCCAGCAGCTTCGACAGGGGGAGCTCCTATGAACAGTAC. Amino acids: CASSFDRGSSYEQY. The whole CDR3 sequence reads CASSFDRGSSYEQYF.

As to this clone: The germline and genes are mouse ones. The CDR3 end lies 1 residue beyond the end of the read and is filled in from the germline J gene. The chain has TRBV5 and TRBJ2-3, with 7 bases fitting TRBD2. This CDR3 comprises 16 residues. V was clipped by 4 bases and J by 0 bases; unmatched bases: 7. Looked up from germline, CDR1 is LGHNA and CDR2 is YNLKQL (reference sequence). The DNA read from the CDR3 is TGTGCCAGCAGCCCTCGACTGGGCCCTAGTGCAGAAACGCTGTAT. Amino acids: CASSPRLGPSAETLY. The complete CDR3 sequence is CASSPRLGPSAETLYF.